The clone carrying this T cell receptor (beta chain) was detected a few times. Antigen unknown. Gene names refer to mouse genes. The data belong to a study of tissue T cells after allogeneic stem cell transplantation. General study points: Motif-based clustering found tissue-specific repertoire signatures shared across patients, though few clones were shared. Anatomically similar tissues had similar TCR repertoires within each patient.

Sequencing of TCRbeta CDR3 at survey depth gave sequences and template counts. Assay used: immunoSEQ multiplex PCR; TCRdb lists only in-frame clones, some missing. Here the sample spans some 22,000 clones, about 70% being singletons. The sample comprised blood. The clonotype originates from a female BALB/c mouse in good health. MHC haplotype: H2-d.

The CDR3 DNA, read in part, is TGTGCCAGCAGTAAACCGGGACAGGGAGCTTCTGGAAATACGCTCTAT. It translates to CASSKPGQGASGNTLY. In full, the CDR3 is CASSKPGQGASGNTLYF. The chain recombines TRBV19 with TRBJ1-3, with 9 bases identical to TRBD1. Coverage ceases 1 residue before the CDR3 finishes, and the germline J gene fills in the end. The V and J ends lost 3 bases and 0 bases, in that order; junction bases with no gene match: 7. The CDR3 runs 17 residues. The V gene's germline CDR1 is FNHDT and CDR2 SITEND (reference sequence).